This T cell receptor (beta chain) was identified in a study of a mutant IDH1 vaccine in newly diagnosed glioma (dated by TCRdb to about 2021). Some background on the complete study: Eight vaccinations were administered to patients in weeks 1, 3, 5, 7, 11, 15, 19 and 23, corresponding to visits V03 through V10. Vaccination started 4-6 weeks after radiotherapy alone, or was given together with temozolomide cycles in the groups whose treatment included chemotherapy. Of the roughly 32 patients who were treated, about 62% were male and about 40% were female, and the mean age was roughly 40 years. Prior to enrollment, patients had been given standard therapy consisting of radiotherapy alone, temozolomide alone, or radiochemotherapy with temozolomide, with the combination given to most patients. Peripheral blood samples were drawn at six visits, namely V03 (baseline), V05, V07, V10, V12 and V13. For exploratory analyses, fewer than 30 treated patients had longitudinal TCRB deep sequencing done wherever samples were available. On the study overall, not on this receptor specifically: Immune responses induced by the vaccine were seen in 90% to 95% of patients across multiple MHC alleles. It was noted by the authors that analyses of patient blood samples could not be reproduced owing to sample limitations. Availability determined which PBMC samples were chosen for TCRB deep sequencing. Pseudoprogression seemed to be unrelated to changes in the top peripheral T cell clonotypes found by TCRB sequencing.

The time point label here, explained by the study, means: week 5, during vaccination. Each vaccine dose, consisting of 300 ug of a 20-mer mutant IDH1 peptide in Montanide, was administered subcutaneously with topical imiquimod. The donors had newly diagnosed IDH1-mutant astrocytomas of WHO grade 3 or 4 that showed loss of nuclear ATRX. The samples were drawn from NOA16, a multicentre, single-arm, open-label phase I trial in Germany that tested a mutant IDH1 peptide vaccine in humans for the first time. Genomic DNA for TCRB sequencing was isolated from EDTA blood with the DNeasy Blood and Tissue Kit. The protocol used for the library was the immunoSEQ multiplex PCR assay. The hsTCRB Kit was used according to the manufacturer's protocol to amplify rearranged TCR beta chain sequences. An Illumina MiSeq was used to sequence the TCRB libraries. The authors' analysis ran thus. The proprietary platform of the kit vendor was used for demultiplexing, trimming and gene mapping. TCRdb took over this immuneACCESS table, retaining in-frame rearrangements with V and J assigned. Such tables are incomplete; in checked studies, under half of the missing clones stem from an unresolved V gene, and the remainder is unexplained. D and trimming were read from the DNA, whereas the V and J calls and clone size are those reported in that table. The sample table lists just under 80,000 clones, 75% to 95% of them with a count of one. The top ten constitute roughly 0.56% of the sample.

Regarding this clone: There is no known antigen for this receptor. No per-base quality is available; no much larger clone lies one base away.

The clonotype originates from a woman in her forties or fifties with glioma. Here the sequenced sample was PBMCs, taken from a glioma patient whose treatment included an IDH1 peptide vaccine.

The CDR3 sequence is CASSLNSPSTDTQYF. The DNA sequence reads TGTGCCAGCAGTCTCAACTCCCCTAGCACAGATACGCAGTATTTT. In this chain, TRBV27 is recombined with TRBJ2-3; the D gene is not confidently resolved. The CDR3 contains 15 residues, cysteine and phenylalanine counted. The read is trimmed to its CDR3 DNA, 45 bases read in frame from base 1. Between the V and J ends, shortened by 5 bases and 0 bases respectively, the junction contains 12 bases. The germline V gene (reference sequence) sets CDR1 to MNHEY and CDR2 to SMNVEV.